The 29 T cell receptor beta chains listed next were all sequenced from one sample in a study of early T cells in non-severe SARS-CoV-2 infection. One entry per CDR3 protein, called by TCRdb with MiXCR from the 5' RACE reads. The sample yields tens of thousands of distinct CDR3 sequences, 20% to 25% seen once. Sequencing was performed on whole blood, taken at baseline. These receptors all stem from an adult who was a healthcare worker with PCR-confirmed SARS-CoV-2 infection or an uninfected control (not recorded which).

This clonotype was detected a few times. The chain links TRBV4-1 to TRBJ2-7; 7 nucleotides match TRBD1. V lost 5 bases, J lost 0 bases, and 4 bases stayed unmatched. The CDR3 consists of 14 residues. Germline V gene data show CDR1 as MGHRA and CDR2 as YSYEKL. The CDR3 DNA is TGCGCCAGCAGCGCCCGGGACAGCTCCTACGAGCAGTACTTC. Protein: CASSARDSSYEQYF.

This clonotype was detected a few times. The gene calls are TRBV6-2 or TRBV6-3 and TRBJ1-5; D remains unclear. Germline CDR1 and CDR2: MNHEY and SVGEGT. This CDR3 region has 16 residues. Trimming shortened V by 2 bases and J by 0 bases, and 11 bases separated the two germline ends. The CDR3 region is CASSYRLVGSNQPQHF. CDR3 DNA sequence: TGTGCCAGCAGTTACCGGCTCGTGGGTAGCAATCAGCCCCAGCATTTT.

This chain links TRBV3-1 with TRBJ2-1; D is undetermined. Germline-derived CDR1 and CDR2 are LGHDT and YNNKEL (reference sequence). V was cut by 3 bases and J by 9 bases, with 6 bases left in between. This CDR3 is 11 amino acids long. The CDR3 spells CASSQKSEQFF. DNA for the CDR3: TGTGCCAGCAGCCAGAAGAGTGAGCAGTTCTTC.

The genes are TRBV11-2 and TRBJ2-7; D possibly corresponds to TRBD1 (5 bases). This CDR3 is built from 13 residues. With 2 bases removed from V and 3 bases from J, the gap between germline ends came to 8 bases. Germline V gene data show CDR1 as SGHAT and CDR2 as FQNNGV. The CDR3 nucleotides are TGTGCCAGCAGCTTACACAGGAACTACGAGCAGTACTTC. Translating gives CASSLHRNYEQYF. Together with reference TRBV11-2 and TRBJ2-7, the CDR3 gives the full variable domain: EAGVAQSPRYKIIEKRQSVAFWCNPISGHATLYWYQQILGQGPKLLIQFQNNGVVDDSQLPKDRFSAERLKGVDSTLKIQPAKLEDSAVYLCASSLHRNYEQYFGPGTRLTVT.

This clonotype was detected a few times. This sequence joins TRBV19 and TRBJ2-1; 7 positions match TRBD1. From germline, CDR1 is LNHDA and CDR2 SQIVND (reference sequence). The trim removed 5 bases at V and 2 bases at J, leaving 15 bases unmatched. CDR3 length equals 18 residues. The CDR3 region has the DNA TGTGCCAGTAGTCCGGACTCGAAGGGGGCGGGTACCTACAATGAGCAGTTCTTC. Translating gives CASSPDSKGAGTYNEQFF.

The chain combines TRBV4-2 with TRBJ2-7; TRBD2 is a possible D gene (7 bases). CDR1 LGHNA and CDR2 YNFKEQ come from the germline V gene. The V gene lost 0 bases and the J gene lost 6 bases, with 15 bases spanning the gap. CDR3 size: 15 residues. CDR3 in amino acids: CASSQERGGLAEQYF. The CDR3 region has the DNA TGTGCCAGCAGCCAAGAGAGGGGGGGGCTCGCCGAGCAGTACTTC.

The J gene is TRBJ1-4, the V gene TRBV6-6, with 8 bases matching TRBD1. V trimming: 5 bases; J trimming: 7 bases; junction bases outside the gene matches: 9. The CDR3 totals 15 residues. Looked up from germline, CDR1 is MNHNY and CDR2 is SVGAGI (reference sequence). The CDR3 is CASSTQGALTEKLFF. The CDR3 bases are TGTGCCAGCAGTACGCAGGGGGCCCTTACTGAAAAACTGTTTTTT.

This clonotype has at least ten counts. This rearrangement joins TRBV20-1 to TRBJ2-5, with D perhaps given as TRBD1 or TRBD2 (5 bases each). The CDR3 totals 15 residues. Germline CDR1 DFQATT, CDR2 SNEGSKA (reference sequence). Trimming pared 0 bases from V and 7 bases from J, leaving 18 bases between. The CDR3 sequence: CSARDRQGDGMTQYF. In DNA, the CDR3 is TGCAGTGCTAGAGATCGCCAGGGAGATGGAATGACCCAGTACTTC.

This clonotype was seen more than once but under ten times. This chain links TRBV5-1 with TRBJ2-5; no reliable D call. Germline CDR1 reads SGHRS; CDR2 reads YFSETQ. The ends were cut back, 4 bases at V and 4 bases at J, with 11 bases in the middle. The length of the CDR3 is 13 residues. CDR3 bases: TGCGCCAGCAGCAGAAGTTTTGGAGAGACCCAGTACTTC. Amino acid sequence: CASSRSFGETQYF.

This clonotype was seen more than once but under ten times. The rearrangement joins TRBV9 to TRBJ2-5, with 9 positions matching TRBD2. This CDR3 contains 15 residues. Germline CDR1 and CDR2: SGDLS and YYNGEE. The ends lost 2 bases at V and 3 bases at J; junction bases unmatched: 5. The CDR3 DNA reads as TGTGCCAGCAGCGTTCTTAGCGGGGGAGAAGAGACCCAGTACTTC. Amino acids: CASSVLSGGEETQYF.

This chain uses TRBV30 with TRBJ2-1, with TRBD1 matching 7 bases. The CDR3 extends over 14 amino acids. J lost 2 bases, V lost 3 bases, and 4 bases had no gene match. CDR1 is GTSNPN, CDR2 SVGIG, per germline (reference sequence). CDR3 loop: CAWRDGTAYNEQFF. As DNA, the CDR3 is TGTGCCTGGAGGGACGGGACAGCCTACAATGAGCAGTTCTTC.

This clonotype turned up a few times. CDR3 sequence: CASSERDLNIQYF. Written as DNA, the CDR3 is TGTGCCAGCAGTGAGAGGGACTTAAACATTCAGTACTTC. This chain connects TRBV2 to TRBJ2-4, with a tentative D call TRBD2 (6 bases). Germline CDR1 SNHLY, CDR2 FYNNEI. The CDR3 has 13 residues. The V and J ends lost 3 bases and 6 bases respectively, with 9 bases between them.

By sample fraction, this clonotype is medium-sized. V is TRBV28 and J is TRBJ2-7, with 8 bases matching TRBD1. The junction had 11 bases not matched to a gene; V was cut back by 6 bases and J by 7 bases. Germline V CDR1 and CDR2: MDHEN, SYDVKM. The CDR3 has 14 residues. CDR3 residues: CASRAGTGLMEQYF. The CDR3 DNA reads as TGTGCCAGCAGAGCCGGGACAGGCCTTATGGAGCAGTACTTC.

The J gene is TRBJ1-3, the V gene TRBV5-5; no clear D gene. Germline CDR1 reads SGHKS; CDR2 reads YYEKEE (reference sequence). CDR3 length: 15 residues. V lost 3 bases and J 0 bases, leaving 10 bases between the germline ends. The CDR3 DNA follows: TGTGCCAGCAGCTGGGGTCAGCCCTCTGGAAACACCATATATTTT. Translation gives CASSWGQPSGNTIYF.

The chain is built from TRBV2 and TRBJ2-3; possibly TRBD1 for D (5 bases). The V and J ends lost 3 bases and 4 bases respectively, with 8 bases between them. The CDR3 is made up of 13 amino acids. Germline-derived CDR1 and CDR2 are SNHLY and FYNNEI. In DNA, the CDR3 is TGTGCCAGCAGTGACCAGGGTTCAGATACGCAGTATTTT. Translated, it gives CASSDQGSDTQYF.

The chain links TRBV7-6 to TRBJ2-7; 9 bases agree with TRBD2. V trimming: 1 base; J trimming: 2 bases; junction bases outside the gene matches: 6. Germline V gene data show CDR1 as SGHVS and CDR2 as FNYEAQ. This CDR3 has 16 residues. For the CDR3, the DNA is TGTGCCAGCAGCTTAGTTGCGCGGGGGGGACCCTACGAGCAGTACTTC. Its translation: CASSLVARGGPYEQYF.

This chain links TRBV6-6 with TRBJ1-2; D not certain. V lost 2 bases, J lost 3 bases, and 13 bases lay in between. This CDR3 has 15 amino acids. Germline V gene lookup returns CDR1 MNHNY and CDR2 SVGAGI (reference sequence). In nucleotides, the CDR3 is TGTGCCAGCAGTTACAAGACCGGGCTTTACTATGGCTACACCTTC. Its protein is CASSYKTGLYYGYTF.

The chain joins TRBV5-4 to TRBJ2-2, with D possibly TRBD1 on 5 matching bases. This CDR3 is 13 amino acids long. The V and J ends lost 4 bases and 9 bases respectively, with 13 bases between them. Germline CDR1 and CDR2: SGHNT and YYREEE (reference sequence). In nucleotides, the CDR3 is TGTGCCAGCAGCAAGGACACTACCAGGGAGCTGTTTTTT. It codes for CASSKDTTRELFF.

This sequence joins TRBV7-9 and TRBJ1-3; D remains ambiguous. CDR3 length equals 13 residues. Trimming pared 5 bases from V and 8 bases from J, leaving 13 bases between. Germline lookup yields CDR1 SEHNR and CDR2 FQNEAQ (reference sequence). In nucleotides, the CDR3 is TGTGCCAGCAGCCTGTCTGGGTTAGACACCATATATTTT. Translation: CASSLSGLDTIYF.

By sample fraction, this clonotype is medium-sized. The V call is TRBV27, the J call TRBJ2-5, with a possible D match to TRBD2 (6 bases). Trimming left V 8 bases short and J 5 bases short, with 18 bases between. Germline V gene data show CDR1 as MNHEY and CDR2 as SMNVEV (reference sequence). The CDR3 extends over 14 amino acids. CDR3 sequence reads: CASGRTTKGETQYF. For the CDR3, the DNA is TGTGCCAGCGGGAGGACCACAAAAGGCGAGACCCAGTACTTC.

This clonotype has ten or more counts. The chain employs TRBV2 and TRBJ2-1; D perhaps matches TRBD2 (5 bases). CDR1 and CDR2 from the germline V gene are SNHLY and FYNNEI. This CDR3 is 17 amino acids long. V lost 7 bases and J lost 1, with 20 bases in between. This CDR3 reads CASIPGTVRGSYNEQFF. CDR3 bases: TGTGCCAGCATACCAGGTACGGTCCGAGGGTCCTACAATGAGCAGTTCTTC.

The chain uses TRBV3-1 and TRBJ2-5; 9 bases fit TRBD2. CDR3 length equals 13 residues. The germline V gene encodes CDR1 LGHDT and CDR2 YNNKEL (reference sequence). With V trimmed by 8 bases and J by 3 bases, 4 bases remained unmatched. CDR3 loop: CASQRGAEETQYF. CDR3 DNA sequence: TGTGCCAGCCAGCGGGGGGCTGAAGAGACCCAGTACTTC.

The rearrangement links TRBV20-1 to TRBJ1-1, with 8 bases matching TRBD1. This CDR3 spans 14 amino acids. In germline, CDR1 is DFQATT, CDR2 SNEGSKA (reference sequence). Germline trimming cut 4 bases from V and 0 bases from J; bases unmatched to any gene: 4. This CDR3 reads CSATQGAMNTEAFF. Written as DNA, the CDR3 is TGCAGTGCTACGCAGGGGGCAATGAACACTGAAGCTTTCTTT.

V and J are TRBV15 and TRBJ2-7; D gene ambiguous. Trimming shortened V by 2 bases and J by 3 bases, and 5 bases separated the two germline ends. The CDR3 runs to 12 residues. CDR1 and CDR2 from the germline V gene are LNHNV and YYDKDF (reference sequence). Here the CDR3 DNA reads TGTGCCACCAGCAGACCCGGCTACGAGCAGTACTTC. Encoded protein: CATSRPGYEQYF.

The chain joins TRBV18 to TRBJ1-1; a weak D match, TRBD1 (6 bases). Per germline, CDR1 KGHSH and CDR2 LQKENI. With 3 bases removed from V and 11 bases from J, the gap between germline ends came to 19 bases. This CDR3 is built from 14 residues. CDR3 sequence (DNA): TGTGCCAGCTCACCTAACCGGGACAACCTTTTTGCTTTCTTT. Amino acid sequence: CASSPNRDNLFAFF.

Only a few counts were recorded for this clonotype. This chain connects TRBV19 to TRBJ2-2, with D maybe TRBD1 (5 bases). The CDR3 sequence is 16 residues long. The germline V gene has CDR1 LNHDA and CDR2 SQIVND (reference sequence). V lost 6 bases and J 4 bases, leaving 18 bases between the germline ends. In DNA, the CDR3 is TGTGCCAGTAGGCCTTATGGGGCTTCGGTCACCGGGGAGCTGTTTTTT. Translated, it gives CASRPYGASVTGELFF.

V and J are TRBV20-1 and TRBJ1-1, with 9 bases fitting TRBD1. CDR3 size: 17 residues. The V segment lost 1 base and the J segment 5 bases; nucleotides outside the gene matches: 14. Germline V gene data show CDR1 as DFQATT and CDR2 as SNEGSKA (reference sequence). This CDR3 reads CSARGEDRGLWRTEAFF. The CDR3 region has the DNA TGCAGTGCTAGAGGAGAGGACAGGGGACTTTGGAGAACTGAAGCTTTCTTT.

The chain is built from TRBV2 and TRBJ2-6, with 7 positions matching TRBD1. This CDR3 contains 14 residues. Germline V CDR1 and CDR2: SNHLY, FYNNEI. J lost 3 bases, V lost 6 bases, and 2 bases had no gene match. CDR3 residues: CASRDRVGANVLTF. In DNA, the CDR3 is TGTGCCAGCAGAGACAGGGTTGGGGCCAACGTCCTGACTTTC.

In its sample, this clonotype was seen many times. The chain links TRBV7-2 to TRBJ2-1, with unresolved D. The CDR3 sequence is 15 residues long. V was shortened by 0 bases and J by 0 bases, with 6 bases between the two germline ends. CDR1 and CDR2 from the germline V gene are SGHTA and FQGNSA. This CDR3 reads CASSLAGLSYNEQFF. For the CDR3, the DNA is TGTGCCAGCAGCTTAGCAGGCCTCTCCTACAATGAGCAGTTCTTC.